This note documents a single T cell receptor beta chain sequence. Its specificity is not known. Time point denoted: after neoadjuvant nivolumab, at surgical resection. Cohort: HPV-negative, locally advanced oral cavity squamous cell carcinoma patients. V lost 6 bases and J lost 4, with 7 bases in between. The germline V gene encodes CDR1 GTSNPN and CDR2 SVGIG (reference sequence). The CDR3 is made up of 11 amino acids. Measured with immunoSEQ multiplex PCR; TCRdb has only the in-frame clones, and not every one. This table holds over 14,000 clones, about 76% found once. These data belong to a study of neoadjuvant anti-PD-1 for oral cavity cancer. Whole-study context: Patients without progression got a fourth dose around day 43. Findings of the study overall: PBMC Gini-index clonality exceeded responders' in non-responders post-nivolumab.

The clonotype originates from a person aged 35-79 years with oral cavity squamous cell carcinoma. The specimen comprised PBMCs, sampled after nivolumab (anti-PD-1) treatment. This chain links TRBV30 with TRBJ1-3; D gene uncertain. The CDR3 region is CACGVGNTIYF. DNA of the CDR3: TGTGCCTGTGGAGTAGGAAACACCATATATTTT.